This TCR beta chain was documented in a study of T cells in Graves' hyperthyroidism and ophthalmopathy. Study-wide results and caveats: Researchers found most expanded thyroid clonotypes above 0.001 in blood as well. Ophthalmopathy could be told apart from stable hyperthyroidism with a 13 V-J model.

RNA transcripts served as the template for amplifying TCR beta CDR3 regions. HTBI primers were employed in a first-round RT-PCR of the TCR CDR3. TCRdb itself ran the multiplex PCR reads through MiXCR, one entry per CDR3 protein. The sample shows more than 500,000 distinct CDR3 sequences, about half of them seen only once. Germline V gene lookup returns CDR1 SGHTA and CDR2 FQGNSA. The CDR3 spans 16 residues. The ends were cut back, 5 bases at V and 7 bases at J, with 24 bases in the middle. This clonotype was detected many times. The antigen is unknown. This clonotype was sampled from an adult woman with Graves' disease, either hyperthyroidism or ophthalmopathy (not recorded which). Sequencing used peripheral blood or thyroid tissue (not recorded which). The rearrangement joins TRBV7-2 to TRBJ2-7, with a tentative D call TRBD1 (5 bases). In DNA form, the CDR3 reads TGTGCCAGCAGCGCCTTTCCGCCCGATGGGGCGGCGGAGCAGTACTTC. Encoded protein: CASSAFPPDGAAEQYF.